A selection of T cell receptor beta chains follows, all from one sample in a study of T cells in Graves' hyperthyroidism and ophthalmopathy. In TCRdb, the multiplex PCR reads were re-called with MiXCR into one record per CDR3 protein. The sample includes 90,000 to 120,000 distinct CDR3 sequences, about 16% of them seen just once. The specimen sequenced was blood. Receptor source: a woman between 45 and 60 years old with Graves' hyperthyroidism. Both conserved end residues are part of each CDR3. A D gene is named only where the DNA matches it firmly. Some rows mark clone size as missing; the rest say once, few, many or name a class of expanded clone.

D	J	size	V	CDR3	DNA
TRBD2	TRBJ2-3	many	TRBV11-2	CASSNPQREAERDTQYF	TGTGCCAGCAGCAACCCCCAGCGGGAGGCAGAGAGAGATACGCAGTATTTT
TRBD1	TRBJ2-7	many	TRBV20-1	CSARGTASYEQYF	TGCAGTGCTAGGGGGACAGCATCCTACGAGCAGTACTTC
-	TRBJ2-5	many	TRBV5-8	CASSLGTDDGETQYF	TGTGCCAGCAGCTTGGGGACGGACGACGGGGAGACCCAGTACTTC
TRBD2	TRBJ2-1	-	TRBV5-1	CASRSGSGNEQFF	TGCGCCAGCAGAAGCGGGAGCGGTAATGAGCAGTTCTTC
-	TRBJ2-3	-	TRBV13	CASSVIPNTDTQYF	TGTGCCAGCAGCGTTATCCCGAACACAGATACGCAGTATTTT
-	TRBJ2-7	-	TRBV12-3/TRBV12-4	CASRATGGRRSHEQYF	TGTGCCAGCAGGGCAACTGGGGGGCGCAGGAGCCACGAGCAGTACTTC
TRBD1	TRBJ1-2	many	TRBV6-1	CASSPYSSGTAYGYTF	TGTGCCAGCTCACCATACAGCAGTGGGACAGCCTATGGCTACACCTTC
-	TRBJ2-3	many	TRBV7-2	CASSLALQGVTDTQYF	TGTGCCAGCAGCTTAGCCCTACAGGGAGTGACAGATACGCAGTATTTT
-	TRBJ2-1	many	TRBV20-1	CSARWGEQFF	TGCAGTGCTAGGTGGGGCGAGCAGTTCTTC
-	TRBJ1-2	-	TRBV6-1	CASRKNYRDNYGYTF	TGTGCCAGCAGAAAAAACTACAGGGATAACTATGGCTACACCTTC
-	TRBJ2-7	many	TRBV5-6	CASSSYRALNYEQYF	TGTGCCAGCAGCTCGTATAGGGCGCTGAACTACGAGCAGTACTTC
-	TRBJ2-2	few	TRBV6-1	CASSEVGQHTGELFF	TGTGCCAGCAGTGAAGTGGGCCAACACACCGGGGAGCTGTTTTTT
TRBD2	TRBJ2-3	-	TRBV10-3	CAIGSGGTDTQYF	TGTGCCATCGGTAGCGGGGGCACAGATACGCAGTATTTT
TRBD1	TRBJ2-2	many	TRBV9	CASSDPGTGIVATGELFF	TGTGCCAGCAGCGATCCCGGGACAGGGATTGTGGCCACCGGGGAGCTGTTTTTT
TRBD1	TRBJ2-5	many	TRBV11-2	CASSYVTGTGQETQYF	TGTGCCAGCAGCTATGTAACCGGGACAGGTCAAGAGACCCAGTACTTC
TRBD1	TRBJ2-1	many	TRBV6-1	CASSWTGDEQFF	TGTGCCAGCAGCTGGACAGGGGATGAGCAGTTCTTC
-	TRBJ2-3	-	TRBV5-5	CASSTELFSTDTQYF	TGTGCCAGCAGCACGGAGCTTTTCAGCACAGATACGCAGTATTTT
TRBD2	TRBJ2-5	few	TRBV5-4	CASSSAQRERGETQYF	TGTGCCAGCAGCTCGGCCCAGCGGGAGAGGGGAGAGACCCAGTACTTC
TRBD1	TRBJ1-5	many	TRBV28	CASRPTGGLQPQHF	TGTGCCAGCAGACCCACAGGGGGCCTTCAGCCCCAGCATTTT
TRBD1	TRBJ1-6	few	TRBV20-1	CSARDPKSGDRTNSPLHF	TGCAGTGCTAGAGATCCTAAATCGGGGGACAGGACTAATTCACCCCTCCACTTT
-	TRBJ2-7	-	TRBV7-2	CASSSPLTGVYEQYF	TGTGCCAGCAGCTCGCCCCTAACTGGGGTCTACGAGCAGTACTTC
TRBD2	TRBJ2-3	many	TRBV7-8	CASSVTTSGRPPDTQYF	TGTGCCAGCAGCGTAACCACTAGCGGGAGACCTCCAGATACGCAGTATTTT
-	TRBJ2-1	many	TRBV11-2	CASSSGTQKYNEQFF	TGTGCCAGCAGCTCCGGGACCCAAAAGTACAATGAGCAGTTCTTC
-	TRBJ2-3	many	TRBV28	CASAGTRRGDTQYF	TGTGCCAGTGCCGGGACCAGAAGAGGAGATACGCAGTATTTT
-	TRBJ2-2	many	TRBV4-1	CASSQVQDPYTGELFF	TGCGCCAGCAGCCAAGTACAGGACCCCTACACCGGGGAGCTGTTTTTT
-	TRBJ1-4	many	TRBV6-1	CASTRGVNEKLFF	TGTGCCAGCACACGAGGGGTTAATGAAAAACTGTTTTTT
TRBD2	TRBJ2-1	many	TRBV5-1	CASSHTPGLDYNEQFF	TGCGCCAGCAGTCATACACCGGGACTAGACTACAATGAGCAGTTCTTC
TRBD1	TRBJ2-1	many	TRBV11-1	CASSLAGTGKYNEQFF	TGTGCCAGCAGCTTAGCAGGGACAGGGAAGTACAATGAGCAGTTCTTC
TRBD1	TRBJ2-3	many	TRBV7-9	CASSAFGQGVGESTDTQYF	TGTGCCAGCAGCGCATTCGGACAGGGGGTGGGGGAGAGCACAGATACGCAGTATTTT
TRBD1	TRBJ2-5	many	TRBV19	CASRLGTEETQYF	TGTGCCAGTCGGTTGGGGACAGAAGAGACCCAGTACTTC